This T cell receptor beta chain appears in the sequencing data of a study of CD4 T cells in relation to SARS-CoV-2 and coronaviruses. Study summary: Negative control cultures got HIV-1 Nef peptides or no peptide.

About this clone: What it binds is not known.

The unexposed donors gave CD4+ T cells in about 2010-2019, prior to COVID-19. CD4+ T cells were isolated from the cells after 10 days of culture. As cell numbers allowed, unexposed-donor CD4+ T cells faced SARS-CoV-2 S/N and four cold-coronavirus spikes. Clones were read by immunoSEQ multiplex PCR, and TCRdb kept only the in-frame ones, dropping some. The sample has about 21,000 clones; about 80% are singletons. The CDR3 has 12 amino acids. V lost 6 bases and J 5 bases, leaving 10 bases between the germline ends. Material for sequencing was CD4+ T cells from PBMCs, cultured in vitro. The rearrangement links TRBV12-3 or TRBV12-4 to TRBJ2-5; D remains ambiguous. This TCR was recovered from a human donor in good health. The CDR3 region has the DNA TGTGCCAGCAGCGAAATTCAGGAGACCCAGTACTTC. Translating gives CASSEIQETQYF.